The 16 T cell receptor beta chains listed next were all sequenced from one sample in a study of Graves' ophthalmopathy and Graves' hyperthyroidism. Amplification of the TCR beta CDR3 regions used RNA transcripts (as template). Amplification began with first-round RT-PCR using HTBI primers, then second-round multiplex PCR was performed. One entry per CDR3 protein results from TCRdb running MiXCR on the multiplex PCR reads. The sample gives almost 400,000 distinct CDR3 sequences, about 18% of which show up once; around 1.5% is in the top ten. Sequenced: peripheral blood. The receptors here all came from a young woman with Graves' ophthalmopathy.

This clonotype was recorded many times. This chain links TRBV29-1 with TRBJ2-5; a weak D match, TRBD1 (5 bases). The CDR3 contains 11 residues. The V and J ends lost 4 bases and 5 bases respectively, with 8 bases between them. The germline V gene encodes CDR1 SQVTM and CDR2 ANQGSEA. The CDR3 bases are TGCAGCGTTGCAGGGTTGGAGACCCAGTACTTC. This gives the protein CSVAGLETQYF.

This clonotype was counted at least ten times. The genes are TRBV12-3 or TRBV12-4 and TRBJ1-2; TRBD1 matches at 7 bases. Unmatched junction bases numbered 4, after V lost 8 bases and J lost 4 bases. The CDR3 totals 12 residues. CDR3 DNA sequence: TGTGCCAGCTGGACAGGACTCTATGGCTACACCTTC. Translation: CASWTGLYGYTF.

This clonotype has ten or more counts. The rearrangement uses TRBV7-2 and TRBJ2-2; tentative D call: TRBD2 (6 bases). V lost 1 base and J lost 10, with 13 bases in between. The V gene's germline CDR1 is SGHTA and CDR2 FQGNSA. The CDR3 contains 14 residues. CDR3 loop: CASSLGRAAVELFF. In DNA form, the CDR3 reads TGTGCCAGCAGCTTAGGGAGGGCAGCGGTGGAGCTGTTTTTT. Using reference TRBV7-2 and TRBJ2-2 for the parts outside the CDR3, the full variable domain is GAGVSQSPSNKVTEKGKDVELRCDPISGHTALYWYRQSLGQGLEFLIYFQGNSAPDKSGLPSDRFSAERTGGSVSTLTIQRTQQEDSAVYLCASSLGRAAVELFFGEGSRLTVL.

This clonotype appeared many times. The J gene is TRBJ1-1, the V gene TRBV30; D gene unclear. The germline gives CDR1 GTSNPN, CDR2 SVGIG (reference sequence). V was shortened by 0 bases and J by 8 bases, with 16 bases between the two germline ends. This CDR3 comprises 14 residues. DNA of the CDR3: TGTGCCTGGAGTGTTTCAGTGTGGGCAGTCGAAGCTTTCTTT. Translating gives CAWSVSVWAVEAFF. The full variable domain, completed using reference TRBV30 and TRBJ1-1, is SQTIHQWPATLVQPVGSPLSLECTVEGTSNPNLYWYRQAAGRGLQLLFYSVGIGQISSEVPQNLSASRPQDRQFILSSKKLLLSDSGFYLCAWSVSVWAVEAFFGQGTRLTVV.

This clonotype appeared many times. V usage is TRBV12-3 or TRBV12-4 and J usage is TRBJ2-7; no clear D gene. The CDR3 length is 14 residues. Trimming removed 5 bases from V and 2 bases from J, with 13 bases in between. The chain's CDR3 is CASSTAGLAYEQYF. CDR3 sequence (DNA): TGTGCCAGCAGTACGGCCGGGCTCGCCTACGAGCAGTACTTC.

Ten or more counts support this clonotype. The J gene is TRBJ2-7, the V gene TRBV7-2, with 9 bases matching TRBD1. Germline V gene data show CDR1 as SGHTA and CDR2 as FQGNSA. V dropped 7 bases and J dropped 7; count of bases not matched to a gene: 11. The CDR3 totals 14 residues. The CDR3 sequence is CASTPDRGVGEQYF. The CDR3 nucleotides are TGTGCCAGCACCCCCGACAGGGGGGTAGGGGAGCAGTACTTC.

This clonotype appeared many times. The chain carries TRBV29-1 and TRBJ1-1; D is unclear. Germline V gene data show CDR1 as SQVTM and CDR2 as ANQGSEA. V lost 1 base, J lost 2 bases, and 5 bases lay in between. CDR3 length: 12 amino acids. This CDR3 is CSVEGPNTEAFF. In DNA form, the CDR3 reads TGCAGCGTTGAAGGGCCTAACACTGAAGCTTTCTTT.

Ten or more counts support this clonotype. The V gene is TRBV10-2, the J gene TRBJ2-7, with 13 bases identical to TRBD2. This CDR3 has 15 residues. Germline V gene sequence: CDR1 WSHSY, CDR2 SAAADI. After removal of 6 bases from V and 7 bases from J, the junction contained 9 bases not matched to a gene. CDR3 coding DNA: TGCGCCAGCAGGGAAACACTAGCGGGGGGGCCGGAGCAGTACTTC. It specifies CASRETLAGGPEQYF.

There are many counts of this clonotype. The chain is built from TRBV6-2 or TRBV6-3 and TRBJ1-5, with D unclear. The V and J ends lost 6 bases and 9 bases respectively, with 15 bases between them. There are 13 residues in the CDR3. In germline, CDR1 is MNHEY, CDR2 SVGEGT. CDR3 amino acids: CASRSINPGPQHF. In nucleotides, the CDR3 is TGTGCCAGCAGATCTATTAACCCGGGGCCCCAGCATTTT.

This clonotype was counted ten times or more. The chain combines TRBV7-2 with TRBJ1-1; D not certain. V was pared by 2 bases and J by 2 bases, with 6 bases between. Germline values: CDR1 SGHTA, CDR2 FQGNSA. This CDR3 comprises 13 residues. The CDR3 DNA reads TGTGCCAGCAGCTTAAATTCCAACACTGAAGCTTTCTTT. Translated, it gives CASSLNSNTEAFF.

The chain joins TRBV12-3 or TRBV12-4 to TRBJ2-7; D tentatively fits TRBD1 or TRBD2 (5 bases each). The CDR3 has 16 amino acids. Deletions cut 3 bases from V and 1 base from J, with 16 bases between. The CDR3 sequence is CASSFRRGSPSYEQYF. The CDR3 DNA is TGTGCCAGCAGTTTTCGACGGGGCAGTCCTTCCTACGAGCAGTACTTC.

In its sample, this clonotype was seen once. The chain links TRBV7-2 to TRBJ2-5, with 8 bases fitting TRBD1. The CDR3 sequence is 16 residues long. Germline lookup yields CDR1 SGHTA and CDR2 FQGNSA. J gave up 4 bases and V 6 bases, and 13 bases lay outside the gene matches. The CDR3 bases are TGTGCCAGCAGTTCACGAACGACAGGGGCGGGAGAGACCCAGTACTTC. As protein: CASSSRTTGAGETQYF.

This clonotype was seen many times. The J gene is TRBJ1-5, the V gene TRBV27; 8 bases line up with TRBD1. V lost 6 bases and J lost 3; bases outside the gene matches: 13. CDR1 MNHEY and CDR2 SMNVEV come from the germline V gene (reference sequence). The CDR3 contains 17 residues. This chain's CDR3 is CASSRLSDRVYNQPQHF. CDR3 in DNA: TGTGCCAGCAGCCGCCTTTCGGACAGGGTCTACAATCAGCCCCAGCATTTT.

For the CDR3, the DNA is TGTGCCAGCAAGGGGGACAGGGAACAGCCCCAGCATTTT. The encoded protein is CASKGDREQPQHF. The chain is built from TRBV2 and TRBJ1-5; 9 nucleotides agree with TRBD1. This CDR3 has 13 amino acids. Germline CDR1 is SNHLY and CDR2 is FYNNEI. The V segment lost 7 bases and the J segment 7 bases; nucleotides outside the gene matches: 5.

This clonotype has a count of ten or more. The V gene is TRBV20-1, the J gene TRBJ1-1, with D perhaps TRBD1 (5 bases). Trimming took 0 bases from V and 5 from J, leaving 10 bases between them. The CDR3 sequence is 13 residues long. In germline, CDR1 is DFQATT, CDR2 SNEGSKA (reference sequence). In nucleotides, the CDR3 is TGCAGTGCTAGAGAGGGGGTATGGACTGAAGCTTTCTTT. Amino acids: CSAREGVWTEAFF.

There are a few counts of this clonotype. The chain joins TRBV18 to TRBJ1-2; TRBD1 is a possible D gene (6 bases). The CDR3 runs 16 residues. V lost 0 bases to trimming and J lost 2 bases, with 13 bases between them. Germline V CDR1 and CDR2: KGHSH, LQKENI. The CDR3, as DNA: TGTGCCAGCTCACCACCGGGAAACAGGGTCAACTATGGCTACACCTTC. Translated: CASSPPGNRVNYGYTF. Drawing the rest from reference TRBV18 and TRBJ1-2, the complete variable domain is NAGVMQNPRHLVRRRGQEARLRCSPMKGHSHVYWYRQLPEEGLKFMVYLQKENIIDESGMPKERFSAEFPKEGPSILRIQQVVRGDSAAYFCASSPPGNRVNYGYTFGSGTRLTVV.